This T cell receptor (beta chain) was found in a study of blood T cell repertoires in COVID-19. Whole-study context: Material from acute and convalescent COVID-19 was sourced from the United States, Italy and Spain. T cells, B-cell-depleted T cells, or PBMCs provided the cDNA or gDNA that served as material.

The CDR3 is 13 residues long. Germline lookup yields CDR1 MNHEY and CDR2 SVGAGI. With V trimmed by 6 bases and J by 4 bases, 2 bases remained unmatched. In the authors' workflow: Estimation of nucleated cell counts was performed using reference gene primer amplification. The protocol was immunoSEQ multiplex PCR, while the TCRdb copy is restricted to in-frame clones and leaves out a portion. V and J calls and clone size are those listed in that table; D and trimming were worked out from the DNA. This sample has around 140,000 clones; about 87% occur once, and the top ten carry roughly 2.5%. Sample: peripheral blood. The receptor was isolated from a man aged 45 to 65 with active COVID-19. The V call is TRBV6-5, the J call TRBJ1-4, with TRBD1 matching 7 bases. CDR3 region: CASRGQLNEKLFF. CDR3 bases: TGTGCCAGCAGGGGACAGCTTAATGAAAAACTGTTTTTT.